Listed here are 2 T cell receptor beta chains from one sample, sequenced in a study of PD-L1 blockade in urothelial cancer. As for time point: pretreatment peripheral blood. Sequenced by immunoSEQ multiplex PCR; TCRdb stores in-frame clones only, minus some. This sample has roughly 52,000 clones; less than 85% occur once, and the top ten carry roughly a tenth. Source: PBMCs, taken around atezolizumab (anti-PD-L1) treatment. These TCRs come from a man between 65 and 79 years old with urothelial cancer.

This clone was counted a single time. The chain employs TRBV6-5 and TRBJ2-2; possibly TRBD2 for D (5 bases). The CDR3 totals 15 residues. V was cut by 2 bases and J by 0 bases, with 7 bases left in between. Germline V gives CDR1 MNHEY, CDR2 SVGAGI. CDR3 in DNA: TGTGCCAGCAGTTACGACGGGGCGAACACCGGGGAGCTGTTTTTT. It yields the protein CASSYDGANTGELFF.

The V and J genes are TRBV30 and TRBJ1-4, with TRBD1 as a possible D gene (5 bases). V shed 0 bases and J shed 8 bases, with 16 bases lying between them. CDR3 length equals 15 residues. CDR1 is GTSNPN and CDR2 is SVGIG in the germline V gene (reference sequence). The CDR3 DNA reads TGTGCCTGGAGTGTAGCCAGGGCGAATCGAGAAAAACTGTTTTTT. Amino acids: CAWSVARANREKLFF.